Listed below are T cell receptor beta chains from one sample, sequenced in a study of T cell responses to AZD1222 COVID-19 vaccine. Libraries were prepared by immunoSEQ multiplex PCR; TCRdb keeps only in-frame clonotypes and omits some of them. The data show about 110,000 clones, around nine tenths seen once. The specimen was peripheral blood, collected on day 0 of AZD1222 vaccination. These receptors originate from an adult in good health. CDR3s include the opening cysteine and the closing phenylalanine or tryptophan. Each record gives: clone size, J gene, D gene, V gene, CDR3 length, CDR3 protein, CDR3 DNA. The D gene is left open where the match is weak. Some rows mark clone size as missing; the rest say once, few, many or name a class of expanded clone.

clone size: once; J gene: TRBJ1-2; D gene: .; V gene: TRBV25-1; CDR3 length: 14; CDR3 protein: CASSERGETYGYTF; CDR3 DNA: TGTGCCAGCAGTGAAAGGGGAGAAACCTATGGCTACACCTTC
clone size: once; J gene: TRBJ2-2; D gene: .; V gene: TRBV19; CDR3 length: 18; CDR3 protein: CASTPSSGASSNTGELFF; CDR3 DNA: TGTGCCAGTACCCCCTCGTCGGGGGCCTCCTCGAACACCGGGGAGCTGTTTTTT
clone size: .; J gene: TRBJ2-7; D gene: .; V gene: TRBV7-9; CDR3 length: 13; CDR3 protein: CASRDLITYEQYF; CDR3 DNA: TGTGCCAGCAGGGACCTCATTACCTACGAGCAGTACTTC
clone size: .; J gene: TRBJ1-5; D gene: .; V gene: TRBV27; CDR3 length: 14; CDR3 protein: CASGTWGANQPQHF; CDR3 DNA: TGTGCCAGCGGTACATGGGGGGCGAATCAGCCCCAGCATTTT
clone size: .; J gene: TRBJ1-1; D gene: .; V gene: TRBV6-5; CDR3 length: 14; CDR3 protein: CASTPGHLNTEAFF; CDR3 DNA: TGTGCCAGCACCCCGGGACACCTGAACACTGAAGCTTTCTTT
clone size: once; J gene: TRBJ2-1; D gene: TRBD2; V gene: TRBV10-3; CDR3 length: 13; CDR3 protein: CAITLAGANEQFF; CDR3 DNA: TGTGCCATCACGCTAGCGGGAGCCAATGAGCAGTTCTTC
clone size: once; J gene: TRBJ2-3; D gene: .; V gene: TRBV19; CDR3 length: 14; CDR3 protein: CASMSAGGQPGQYF; CDR3 DNA: TGTGCCAGTATGTCGGCGGGGGGACAGCCAGGGCAGTATTTT
clone size: .; J gene: TRBJ2-4; D gene: TRBD1; V gene: TRBV27; CDR3 length: 15; CDR3 protein: CASRGDRGAKNIQYF; CDR3 DNA: TGTGCCAGCAGGGGCGACAGGGGGGCCAAAAACATTCAGTACTTC
clone size: few; J gene: TRBJ1-2; D gene: .; V gene: TRBV12-3/TRBV12-4; CDR3 length: 13; CDR3 protein: CASRTGPGYGYTF; CDR3 DNA: TGTGCCAGCAGAACAGGGCCTGGCTATGGCTACACCTTC
clone size: .; J gene: TRBJ2-1; D gene: TRBD1; V gene: TRBV10-3; CDR3 length: 15; CDR3 protein: CAISWGQGASDEQFF; CDR3 DNA: TGTGCCATCAGCTGGGGACAGGGGGCCAGCGATGAGCAGTTCTTC
clone size: .; J gene: TRBJ2-5; D gene: TRBD1; V gene: TRBV19; CDR3 length: 13; CDR3 protein: CASRRQGQETQYF; CDR3 DNA: TGTGCCAGTAGACGACAGGGTCAAGAGACCCAGTACTTC
clone size: .; J gene: TRBJ2-7; D gene: .; V gene: TRBV7-8; CDR3 length: 13; CDR3 protein: CASSRDFSYEQYF; CDR3 DNA: TGTGCCAGCAGCCGGGACTTCTCCTACGAGCAGTACTTC
clone size: once; J gene: TRBJ2-7; D gene: TRBD2; V gene: TRBV6-5; CDR3 length: 15; CDR3 protein: CASSYPGTSFHEQYF; CDR3 DNA: TGTGCCAGCAGTTACCCCGGGACTAGCTTCCACGAGCAGTACTTC
clone size: .; J gene: TRBJ1-5; D gene: TRBD1; V gene: TRBV27; CDR3 length: 15; CDR3 protein: CASRATGARNQPQHF; CDR3 DNA: TGTGCCAGCAGGGCGACAGGGGCTCGCAATCAGCCCCAGCATTTT
clone size: .; J gene: TRBJ1-2; D gene: TRBD1; V gene: TRBV24-1; CDR3 length: 15; CDR3 protein: CATSESGTAKYGYTF; CDR3 DNA: TGTGCCACCAGTGAGTCCGGGACAGCTAAGTATGGCTACACCTTC